Listed below are T cell receptor beta chains from one sample, sequenced in a study of T cell responses to AZD1222 COVID-19 vaccine. Some clones are missing from TCRdb's copy, which holds only in-frame ones; the method was immunoSEQ multiplex PCR. The sample carries 150,000 to 200,000 clones, 90% to 95% recorded once. Specimen: peripheral blood, collected on day 0 of AZD1222 vaccination. These receptors were taken from an adult in good health. CDR3s include the opening cysteine and the closing phenylalanine or tryptophan. The order of the fields is J gene, clone size, V gene, D gene, CDR3 protein, CDR3 DNA. The D gene is left open where the match is weak. Where a row states a size, it is once, few, many or the class of an expanded clone; other rows omit it.

j_call: TRBJ1-3
clone_size: NA
v_call: TRBV30
d_call: NA
cdr3_aa: CAGDMGTASGNTIYF
cdr3_nt: TGTGCCGGGGACATGGGGACTGCCTCTGGAAACACCATATATTTT

j_call: TRBJ2-1
clone_size: NA
v_call: TRBV4-1
d_call: NA
cdr3_aa: CASSQATGVRNEQFF
cdr3_nt: TGCGCCAGCAGCCAAGCCACCGGGGTTCGCAATGAGCAGTTCTTC

j_call: TRBJ1-3
clone_size: NA
v_call: TRBV4-2
d_call: TRBD1
cdr3_aa: CASSQGQASSGNTIYF
cdr3_nt: TGTGCCAGCAGCCAGGGACAGGCCAGCTCTGGAAACACCATATATTTT

j_call: TRBJ1-3
clone_size: NA
v_call: TRBV5-5
d_call: TRBD1
cdr3_aa: CASSLEQQGSGNTIYF
cdr3_nt: TGTGCCAGCAGCTTAGAACAACAGGGGTCTGGAAACACCATATATTTT

j_call: TRBJ1-2
clone_size: once
v_call: TRBV9
d_call: NA
cdr3_aa: CASSGSTRTGQNGYTF
cdr3_nt: TGTGCCAGCAGCGGCAGTACCCGGACCGGACAAAATGGCTACACCTTC

j_call: TRBJ2-4
clone_size: NA
v_call: TRBV4-1
d_call: TRBD2
cdr3_aa: CASSQVAGIAKNIQYF
cdr3_nt: TGCGCCAGCAGCCAAGTAGCGGGAATAGCCAAAAACATTCAGTACTTC

j_call: TRBJ1-5
clone_size: NA
v_call: TRBV19
d_call: TRBD1
cdr3_aa: CASSIGTTGSNQPQHF
cdr3_nt: TGTGCCAGTAGTATAGGAACGACAGGGAGCAATCAGCCCCAGCATTTT

j_call: TRBJ1-5
clone_size: NA
v_call: TRBV19
d_call: TRBD1
cdr3_aa: CASNPGTANQPQHF
cdr3_nt: TGTGCCAGTAACCCCGGGACAGCAAATCAGCCCCAGCATTTT

j_call: TRBJ2-1
clone_size: NA
v_call: TRBV5-1
d_call: TRBD2
cdr3_aa: CASSLGGSSYNEQFF
cdr3_nt: TGCGCCAGCAGCTTGGGCGGGAGCTCCTACAATGAGCAGTTCTTC

j_call: TRBJ1-4
clone_size: NA
v_call: TRBV5-8
d_call: NA
cdr3_aa: CASSRGLGGSLWEKLFF
cdr3_nt: TGTGCCAGCAGCCGAGGTCTTGGCGGCTCCTTATGGGAAAAACTGTTTTTT

j_call: TRBJ2-7
clone_size: NA
v_call: TRBV28
d_call: NA
cdr3_aa: CASSKTQGVHEQYF
cdr3_nt: TGTGCCAGCAGCAAAACTCAGGGAGTCCACGAGCAGTACTTC

j_call: TRBJ1-2
clone_size: NA
v_call: TRBV4-1
d_call: NA
cdr3_aa: CASSQAGRVYGYTF
cdr3_nt: TGCGCCAGCAGCCAAGCGGGCAGGGTCTATGGCTACACCTTC

j_call: TRBJ2-7
clone_size: NA
v_call: TRBV27
d_call: NA
cdr3_aa: CASSRGREQYF
cdr3_nt: TGTGCCAGCAGTCGGGGTCGCGAGCAGTACTTC

j_call: TRBJ2-1
clone_size: NA
v_call: TRBV4-2
d_call: TRBD2
cdr3_aa: CASSQVTGTSGSSYNEQFF
cdr3_nt: TGTGCCAGCAGCCAAGTAACCGGGACTAGCGGGAGCTCCTACAATGAGCAGTTCTTC

j_call: TRBJ2-2
clone_size: NA
v_call: TRBV7-9
d_call: NA
cdr3_aa: CASSLGGTNTGELFF
cdr3_nt: TGTGCCAGCAGCTTAGGGGGAACAAACACCGGGGAGCTGTTTTTT

j_call: TRBJ2-3
clone_size: NA
v_call: TRBV27
d_call: TRBD1
cdr3_aa: CASIPSRDRYTDTQYF
cdr3_nt: TGTGCCAGCATCCCCTCTAGGGACAGATACACAGATACGCAGTATTTT

j_call: TRBJ1-2
clone_size: NA
v_call: TRBV30
d_call: NA
cdr3_aa: CAWSGTRFNGYTF
cdr3_nt: TGTGCCTGGAGCGGCACCCGCTTTAATGGCTACACCTTC

j_call: TRBJ1-6
clone_size: once
v_call: TRBV7-2
d_call: NA
cdr3_aa: CASSLERGSPLHF
cdr3_nt: TGTGCCAGCAGCTTAGAAAGAGGGTCACCCCTCCACTTT

j_call: TRBJ1-5
clone_size: NA
v_call: TRBV28
d_call: NA
cdr3_aa: CATLLSLADQPQHF
cdr3_nt: TGTGCCACACTTCTTAGCCTGGCAGATCAGCCCCAGCATTTT

j_call: TRBJ2-1
clone_size: NA
v_call: TRBV11-3
d_call: NA
cdr3_aa: CASSLRTPPYNEQFF
cdr3_nt: TGTGCCAGCAGCTTAAGAACCCCCCCCTACAATGAGCAGTTCTTC

j_call: TRBJ1-6
clone_size: NA
v_call: TRBV25-1
d_call: NA
cdr3_aa: CASSAGSSYNSPLHF
cdr3_nt: TGTGCCAGCAGTGCTGGGAGCTCCTATAATTCACCCCTCCACTTT

j_call: TRBJ1-1
clone_size: NA
v_call: TRBV28
d_call: NA
cdr3_aa: CASSLIPHTEAFF
cdr3_nt: TGTGCCAGCAGTTTAATCCCCCACACTGAAGCTTTCTTT

j_call: TRBJ1-5
clone_size: NA
v_call: TRBV2
d_call: NA
cdr3_aa: CASSEYGGWNQPQHF
cdr3_nt: TGTGCCAGCAGTGAATACGGGGGGTGGAATCAGCCCCAGCATTTT

j_call: TRBJ1-6
clone_size: NA
v_call: TRBV9
d_call: NA
cdr3_aa: CASSADGNNSPLHF
cdr3_nt: TGTGCCAGCAGCGCTGACGGCAATAATTCACCCCTCCACTTT

j_call: TRBJ1-5
clone_size: NA
v_call: TRBV28
d_call: NA
cdr3_aa: CASSPGAAQPQHF
cdr3_nt: TGTGCCAGCAGCCCAGGGGCCGCTCAGCCCCAGCATTTT

j_call: TRBJ2-1
clone_size: NA
v_call: TRBV10-1
d_call: NA
cdr3_aa: CASSESGRGSEQFF
cdr3_nt: TGCGCCAGCAGTGAGTCGGGTCGTGGGAGCGAGCAGTTCTTC